This TCR beta chain appears in the sequencing data of a study of T cells in Graves' hyperthyroidism and ophthalmopathy. Germline trimming cut 0 bases from V and 6 bases from J; bases unmatched to any gene: 8. CDR3 length equals 17 residues. Germline CDR1 and CDR2: LGHDT and YNNKEL (reference sequence). The sample holds a few counts of this clonotype. The antigen is not known. The CDR3 regions of TCR beta were amplified from RNA transcripts. Using the HTBI primer set, a first-round RT-PCR was run on the TCR CDR3. TCRdb reprocessed the multiplex PCR reads via MiXCR and lists one record per CDR3 protein. The sample contains around 340,000 distinct CDR3 sequences, under 25% of which appear only once. Findings and caveats of the study: Also found in blood were most expanded thyroid clonotypes above 0.001.

V usage is TRBV3-1 and J usage is TRBJ2-2; 9 bases match TRBD2. Sequenced input: blood. The receptor's source is a woman between 50 and 59 years old with Graves' hyperthyroidism. The DNA of the CDR3 is TGTGCCAGCAGCCAAGATTTGGTAGCGGGAGCTGCCGGGGAGCTGTTTTTT. Residues: CASSQDLVAGAAGELFF.